Shown below are 27 T cell receptor beta chains from a single sample sequenced in a study of blood T cell repertoires in COVID-19. Using immunoSEQ multiplex PCR, the repertoire was profiled, and TCRdb retains in-frame clones only, with some absent. The data show about 75,000 clones, roughly 89% seen once. What was sequenced was peripheral blood. The receptors here all came from a woman aged 45-60 years with acute or convalescent COVID-19.

The chain has TRBV9 and TRBJ2-3, with a tentative D call TRBD2 (6 bases). This CDR3 comprises 16 residues. Germline V gives CDR1 SGDLS, CDR2 YYNGEE. Trimming took off 4 bases at V and 1 base at J, with 16 bases between the two ends. The CDR3 sequence: CASSLNPGAGTDTQYF. The CDR3 nucleotides read TGTGCCAGCAGCCTTAACCCGGGAGCGGGCACAGATACGCAGTATTTT. Filled out from reference TRBV9 and TRBJ2-3, the complete variable domain reads DSGVTQTPKHLITATGQRVTLRCSPRSGDLSVYWYQQSLDQGLQFLIQYYNGEERAKGNILERFSAQQFPDLHSELNLSSLELGDSALYFCASSLNPGAGTDTQYFGPGTRLTVL.

As concerns this clone: Within the sample, other DNA sequences also encode this same CDR3. The V gene is TRBV6-5, the J gene TRBJ1-5; no clear D gene. With 2 bases removed from V and 4 bases from J, the gap between germline ends came to 6 bases. The germline gives CDR1 MNHEY, CDR2 SVGAGI. The CDR3 covers 13 residues. As DNA, the CDR3 is TGTGCCAGCAGTTACCAGTCTAATCAGCCCCAGCATTTT. Its translation is CASSYQSNQPQHF.

The J gene is TRBJ1-3, the V gene TRBV2; no clear D gene. V was shortened by 5 bases and J by 0 bases, with 8 bases between the two germline ends. CDR3 length: 14 residues. CDR1 is SNHLY, CDR2 FYNNEI, per germline. The CDR3 loop reads CASSSGSSGNTIYF. For the CDR3, the DNA is TGTGCCAGCAGTTCAGGCTCCTCTGGAAACACCATATATTTT.

The chain couples TRBV12-3 or TRBV12-4 to TRBJ1-3, with 7 positions matching TRBD1. This CDR3 is built from 13 residues. J was trimmed by 9 bases and V by 5 bases; bases with no gene match: 7. CDR3 in DNA: TGTGCCAGCAGTCCCGACAGGGATCGCACCATATATTTT. This encodes CASSPDRDRTIYF.

This clone was seen a handful of times. The genes are TRBV19 and TRBJ1-1; TRBD1 might be the D (5 bases). This CDR3 comprises 15 residues. Per the germline V gene, CDR1 is LNHDA and CDR2 is SQIVND (reference sequence). V shed 4 bases and J shed 5 bases, with 17 bases lying between them. Here the CDR3 DNA reads TGTGCCAGTAGTAGTCGTGATCGGGGGGGGACTGAAGCTTTCTTT. Residues: CASSSRDRGGTEAFF.

The table lists this clone with a count of one. V usage is TRBV3-1 (or the pseudogene TRBV3-2) and J usage is TRBJ2-1, with 7 bases lining up with TRBD2. V lost 3 bases, J lost 7 bases, and 3 bases stayed unmatched. This CDR3 is 13 amino acids long. CDR1 is LGHDT and CDR2 is YNNKEL in the germline V gene (reference sequence). The DNA for the CDR3 is TGTGCCAGCAGCCAGGGGGAGGGGAATGAGCAGTTCTTC. As protein: CASSQGEGNEQFF.

The V gene is TRBV5-8, the J gene TRBJ2-3; tentatively, D is TRBD2 (6 bases). Trimming stripped 0 bases from V and 4 bases from J, with 9 bases between. Germline V gives CDR1 SGHTS, CDR2 YDEGEE. The CDR3 covers 14 residues. Here the CDR3 DNA reads TGTGCCAGCAGCTTGGGCGGGGATGCAGATACGCAGTATTTT. It codes for CASSLGGDADTQYF.

The chain links TRBV19 to TRBJ2-7, with unresolved D. This CDR3 spans 12 amino acids. The ends were cut back, 7 bases at V and 9 bases at J, with 16 bases in the middle. Germline V lookup: CDR1 LNHDA, CDR2 SQIVND (reference sequence). The CDR3 loop is CASKGPGPWQYF. CDR3 DNA: TGTGCCAGTAAAGGTCCAGGCCCTTGGCAGTACTTC.

The chain combines TRBV28 with TRBJ2-1; 12 bases are shared with TRBD2. Germline V gene data show CDR1 as MDHEN and CDR2 as SYDVKM. This CDR3 has 19 residues. With 4 bases clipped from V and 10 bases from J, the junction kept 20 bases outside the gene matches. CDR3 sequence: CASSSPLASGRAIIREQFF. CDR3 sequence (DNA): TGTGCCAGCAGTTCACCACTCGCTAGCGGGAGGGCCATTATCAGAGAGCAGTTCTTC.

This chain links TRBV14 with TRBJ1-4; D ambiguous. The V end lost 4 bases, the J end lost 5 bases, and 8 bases lay between the germline ends. The germline V gene has CDR1 SGHDN and CDR2 FVKESK. This CDR3 has 13 residues. The CDR3 bases are TGTGCCAGCAGCCGAATAGTAAATGAAAAACTGTTTTTT. Translating it yields CASSRIVNEKLFF.

The rearrangement joins TRBV27 to TRBJ1-1; the D gene is possibly TRBD1 (5 bases). This CDR3 contains 13 residues. The germline gives CDR1 MNHEY, CDR2 SMNVEV (reference sequence). Trimming shortened V by 6 bases and J by 1 base, and 9 bases separated the two germline ends. CDR3 sequence: CASRTESNTEAFF. The CDR3 DNA reads TGTGCCAGCAGGACAGAGTCGAACACTGAAGCTTTCTTT.

The CDR3 loop reads CAWRQAYTQYF. The CDR3 DNA is TGTGCCTGGAGACAGGCATATACGCAGTATTTT. V is TRBV30 and J is TRBJ2-3; D is possibly TRBD1 (5 bases). The germline V and J ends were trimmed by 3 bases and 7 bases, with 8 bases remaining between them. The germline V gene has CDR1 GTSNPN and CDR2 SVGIG (reference sequence). The CDR3 spans 11 residues.

The chain carries TRBV18 and TRBJ1-3; D not certain. The ends were cut back, 4 bases at V and 0 bases at J, with 13 bases in the middle. CDR1 KGHSH and CDR2 LQKENI come from the germline V gene. The CDR3 totals 16 residues. DNA for the CDR3: TGTGCCAGCTCACTCGCGGCCGCGGTCTCTGGAAACACCATATATTTT. Translated, it gives CASSLAAAVSGNTIYF.

This clone was observed once. The genes are TRBV12-3 or TRBV12-4 and TRBJ2-1; D may be TRBD1 (6 bases). The CDR3 sequence is 12 residues long. Trimming shortened V by 3 bases and J by 13 bases, and 13 bases separated the two germline ends. CDR3 DNA sequence: TGTGCCAGCAGTTTTAGGACAGTCCGACAGTTCTTC. Translating gives CASSFRTVRQFF.

This clone came up once. V gene TRBV29-1 combines with J gene TRBJ2-1; 7 bases match TRBD1. Germline CDR1 is SQVTM and CDR2 is ANQGSEA. Unmatched junction bases numbered 16, after V lost 7 bases and J lost 7 bases. The CDR3 is made up of 15 amino acids. The CDR3 here is CSAPPVKGALNEQFF. In DNA form, the CDR3 reads TGCAGCGCTCCCCCGGTGAAGGGGGCATTGAATGAGCAGTTCTTC.

This clone appeared once. The CDR3 sequence is CASSVEGTSALDTQYF. In DNA, the CDR3 is TGTGCCAGCAGCGTAGAAGGGACTAGTGCTCTAGATACGCAGTATTTT. V is TRBV9 and J is TRBJ2-3; 8 nucleotides line up with TRBD2. Trimming at V came to 0 bases and at J to 5 bases, leaving 8 bases not matched to a gene. In germline, CDR1 is SGDLS, CDR2 YYNGEE. The CDR3 runs to 16 residues.

The chain joins TRBV28 to TRBJ2-3, with 8 bases lining up with TRBD1. Germline trimming cut 6 bases from V and 1 base from J; bases unmatched to any gene: 3. Germline V gene data show CDR1 as MDHEN and CDR2 as SYDVKM. This CDR3 spans 14 amino acids. The DNA for the CDR3 is TGTGCCAGCAGCCTGACAGGGGGCACAGATACGCAGTATTTT. Translating gives CASSLTGGTDTQYF.

The genes are TRBV5-1 and TRBJ2-3; D is perhaps TRBD1 (6 bases). V gave up 0 bases and J gave up 1 base, with 9 bases separating them. Germline V gives CDR1 SGHRS, CDR2 YFSETQ. The CDR3 runs 15 residues. This CDR3 reads CASSLGSGGTDTQYF. The CDR3 DNA reads TGCGCCAGCAGCTTGGGCTCAGGGGGCACAGATACGCAGTATTTT.

This clone was detected a few times. The chain carries TRBV15 and TRBJ1-2, with 8 bases matching TRBD1. This CDR3 is built from 15 residues. The trim removed 5 bases at V and 5 bases at J, leaving 10 bases unmatched. Germline values: CDR1 LNHNV, CDR2 YYDKDF (reference sequence). The CDR3 is CATSVGQGLEYGYTF. The DNA for the CDR3 is TGTGCCACCAGCGTCGGACAGGGACTCGAGTATGGCTACACCTTC.

The chain employs TRBV14 and TRBJ2-1; D remains ambiguous. Germline loops: CDR1 SGHDN, CDR2 FVKESK. V was clipped by 4 bases and J by 12 bases, with 22 bases between them. The CDR3 contains 15 residues. DNA of the CDR3: TGTGCCAGCAGCCGCGCCCTAGGTTTTTCGAGCGTGCAGTTCTTC. Protein: CASSRALGFSSVQFF.

The chain employs TRBV27 and TRBJ1-1; no reliable D call. Germline values: CDR1 MNHEY, CDR2 SMNVEV (reference sequence). The CDR3 contains 14 residues. Trimming shortened V by 0 bases and J by 5 bases, and 10 bases separated the two germline ends. CDR3 nucleotide sequence: TGTGCCAGCAGTTTATCCCCGGGAAGGACTGAAGCTTTCTTT. Translating it yields CASSLSPGRTEAFF.

The chain joins TRBV14 to TRBJ1-1, with D perhaps matching TRBD1 (5 bases). Germline lookup yields CDR1 SGHDN and CDR2 FVKESK. The CDR3 consists of 15 residues. V was clipped by 3 bases and J by 1 base, with 12 bases between them. CDR3 region: CASSQGLRENTEAFF. CDR3 in DNA: TGTGCCAGCAGCCAGGGCCTCAGGGAGAACACTGAAGCTTTCTTT.

This chain connects TRBV7-6 to TRBJ2-2; 8 bases match TRBD1. In germline, CDR1 is SGHVS, CDR2 FNYEAQ. The CDR3 is 15 residues long. The V and J ends lost 4 bases and 4 bases, in that order; junction bases with no gene match: 5. In DNA, the CDR3 is TGTGCCAGCAGCTCGTCAGGGGGCTTCACCGGGGAGCTGTTTTTT. It is translated as CASSSSGGFTGELFF.

J is TRBJ2-1 and V is TRBV5-8; possibly TRBD2 for D (6 bases). CDR3 length: 15 amino acids. CDR1 and CDR2 (germline): SGHTS, YDEGEE. The germline V and J ends were trimmed by 0 bases and 5 bases, with 12 bases remaining between them. CDR3 protein: CASSLGSSVNNEQFF. DNA of the CDR3: TGTGCCAGCAGCTTGGGGTCTAGCGTGAACAATGAGCAGTTCTTC.

CDR3 in amino acids: CAWGQTNNSPLHF. CDR3 DNA sequence: TGTGCCTGGGGACAGACAAATAATTCACCCCTCCACTTT. This chain links TRBV30 with TRBJ1-6; the D gene is possibly TRBD1 (6 bases). CDR1 is GTSNPN, CDR2 SVGIG, per germline (reference sequence). The CDR3 has 13 amino acids. Trimming took 5 bases from V and 5 from J, leaving 10 bases between them.

The chain combines TRBV3-1 (or the pseudogene TRBV3-2) with TRBJ1-4; 9 bases are a match to TRBD1. The CDR3 sequence is 19 residues long. V lost 3 bases to trimming and J lost 0 bases; unmatched junction nucleotides: 11. Germline values: CDR1 LGHDT, CDR2 YNNKEL (reference sequence). The CDR3 bases are TGTGCCAGCAGCCACCGGGACAGGGCGGAATCGTCAACTAATGAAAAACTGTTTTTT. It codes for CASSHRDRAESSTNEKLFF.

This chain links TRBV30 with TRBJ1-1, with a tentative D call TRBD1 (6 bases). CDR1 GTSNPN and CDR2 SVGIG come from the germline V gene (reference sequence). This CDR3 is 12 amino acids long. The CDR3 DNA follows: TGTGTCCTTGCGGGGGGCCCGGCTGAAGCTTTCTTT. Translating it yields CVLAGGPAEAFF.